One sample yielded the 17 T cell receptor beta chains listed below, sequenced in a study of T cells in Graves' hyperthyroidism and ophthalmopathy. Researchers amplified the TCR beta CDR3 regions from RNA transcripts. HTBI primers drove first-round RT-PCR of the TCR CDR3. Via MiXCR, TCRdb re-called the multiplex PCR reads, giving one row per CDR3 protein. The sample shows 550,000 to 600,000 distinct CDR3 sequences, roughly a sixth of them seen only once. The source material was blood. The receptors originated from a woman younger than 30 with Graves' hyperthyroidism.

Regarding this clonotype: It may be a read error: a sequence one base away is much more abundant. The chain combines TRBV6-1 with TRBJ2-2; D gene unclear. The CDR3 length is 14 residues. Per the germline V gene, CDR1 is MNHNS and CDR2 is SASEGT. Here the CDR3 reads CASSEAPFTRELFF. As DNA, the CDR3 is TGTGCCAGCAGTGAAGCTCCCTTCACCAGGGAGCTGTTTTTT.

This clonotype was counted once. The chain recombines TRBV15 with TRBJ1-6, with a weak D call TRBD1 (5 bases). Germline lookup yields CDR1 LNHNV and CDR2 YYDKDF (reference sequence). The CDR3 consists of 15 residues. Trimming stripped 1 base from V and 7 bases from J, with 11 bases between. The CDR3 loop is CATSRVRTRNSPLHF. The CDR3 DNA follows: TGTGCCACCAGCAGAGTGAGGACAAGGAATTCACCCCTCCACTTT.

The genes are TRBV20-1 and TRBJ2-5; TRBD2 matches at 7 bases. CDR3 size: 13 residues. Germline values: CDR1 DFQATT, CDR2 SNEGSKA (reference sequence). Germline trimming cut 4 bases from V and 3 bases from J; bases unmatched to any gene: 5. The CDR3 DNA reads as TGCAGTGCTACCTTCCTAGCGGAAGAGACCCAGTACTTC. Translating gives CSATFLAEETQYF.

In its sample, this clonotype was seen many times. V gene TRBV5-1 combines with J gene TRBJ2-1, with TRBD1 matching over 9 bases. The CDR3 sequence is 15 residues long. From germline, CDR1 is SGHRS and CDR2 YFSETQ. Unmatched junction bases numbered 8, after V lost 4 bases and J lost 6 bases. In nucleotides, the CDR3 is TGCGCCAGCAGCGACGGGACAGGGTGGGCCAATGAGCAGTTCTTC. Translation gives CASSDGTGWANEQFF.

Comment on this clonotype: This may be a read error: a much more frequent sequence differs by one nucleotide. V gene TRBV24-1 combines with J gene TRBJ2-1; TRBD2 agrees at 13 bases. With 3 bases clipped from V and 3 bases from J, the junction kept 4 bases outside the gene matches. The CDR3 is made up of 17 amino acids. Germline V gene lookup returns CDR1 KGHDR and CDR2 SFDVKD. The DNA for the CDR3 is TGTGCCACCAGTGATCGGACTAGCGGGGGCATCTACAATGAGCAGTTCTTC. Encoded protein: CATSDRTSGGIYNEQFF.

This clonotype was observed a few times. The rearrangement uses TRBV7-9 and TRBJ1-3; the D is unclear. V shed 2 bases and J shed 0 bases, with 14 bases lying between them. The CDR3 runs to 17 residues. Germline V lookup: CDR1 SEHNR, CDR2 FQNEAQ (reference sequence). DNA for the CDR3: TGTGCCAGCAGCTTATGGGATGGCGGATCCTCTGGAAACACCATATATTTT. It encodes CASSLWDGGSSGNTIYF.

Only a few counts were recorded for this clonotype. The chain is built from TRBV13 and TRBJ2-5; 11 nucleotides match TRBD2. This CDR3 is built from 15 residues. From germline, CDR1 is PRHDT and CDR2 FYEKMQ (reference sequence). V gave up 3 bases and J gave up 5 bases; unmatched junction bases: 5. CDR3 in amino acids: CASSFTSGRRETQYF. CDR3 sequence (DNA): TGTGCCAGCAGCTTCACTAGCGGGAGAAGGGAGACCCAGTACTTC.

The rearrangement links TRBV7-8 to TRBJ2-7; 12 bases align to TRBD1. The CDR3 has 13 residues. With V trimmed by 4 bases and J by 9 bases, 4 bases remained unmatched. Germline V CDR1 and CDR2: SGHVS, FQNEAQ. This CDR3 reads CASSSGTGGGQYF. DNA for the CDR3: TGTGCCAGCAGCTCCGGGACAGGGGGCGGGCAGTACTTC.

This clonotype was counted many times. The CDR3 region has the DNA TGCAGTGCTAGTTTACTCGACCCCCAATACAATGAGCAGTTCTTC. It specifies CSASLLDPQYNEQFF. The genes are TRBV20-1 and TRBJ2-1; no clear D gene. The CDR3 covers 15 residues. The V and J ends lost 3 bases and 4 bases respectively, with 16 bases between them. Germline V gene lookup returns CDR1 DFQATT and CDR2 SNEGSKA (reference sequence).

The chain uses TRBV12-3 or TRBV12-4 and TRBJ1-2; TRBD1 might be the D (6 bases). CDR3 size: 12 residues. V was trimmed by 5 bases and J by 7 bases, leaving 11 bases between them. CDR3 sequence (DNA): TGTGCCAGCAGTCCCCCAGGGGCTGGCTACACCTTC. This sequence encodes CASSPPGAGYTF.

The rearrangement links TRBV7-9 to TRBJ2-2, with 7 bases lining up with TRBD1. After removal of 6 bases from V and 4 bases from J, the junction contained 5 bases not matched to a gene. This CDR3 spans 14 amino acids. Germline V CDR1 and CDR2: SEHNR, FQNEAQ (reference sequence). The CDR3 region is CASRQGQFTGELFF. In DNA, the CDR3 is TGTGCCAGCAGGCAGGGACAGTTCACCGGGGAGCTGTTTTTT.

For this clonotype: Just one base apart from a much larger clone, this may be a read error. V is TRBV20-1 and J is TRBJ2-7; no firm D call. Gene TRBJ2-1 matches the end of the DNA better, so the J call may be wrong. The CDR3 extends over 13 amino acids. Germline assignment: CDR1 DFQATT and CDR2 SNEGSKA (reference sequence). The CDR3 reads CSASHSANYEQFF. DNA for the CDR3: TGCAGTGCTAGTCACTCAGCTAACTACGAGCAGTTCTTC.

This clonotype was counted only a few times. This sequence joins TRBV11-2 and TRBJ2-3; D is possibly TRBD2 (5 bases). Per the germline V gene, CDR1 is SGHAT and CDR2 is FQNNGV. V was shortened by 7 bases and J by 6 bases, with 20 bases between the two germline ends. The CDR3 sequence is 15 residues long. CDR3 bases: TGTGCCAGCAAGAGGATAGGCGGGTCGTTCGATACGCAGTATTTT. Encoded protein: CASKRIGGSFDTQYF. Looking up the rest from reference TRBV11-2 and TRBJ2-3 gives the full variable domain: EAGVAQSPRYKIIEKRQSVAFWCNPISGHATLYWYQQILGQGPKLLIQFQNNGVVDDSQLPKDRFSAERLKGVDSTLKIQPAKLEDSAVYLCASKRIGGSFDTQYFGPGTRLTVL.

Only a few counts were recorded for this clonotype. V and J are TRBV9 and TRBJ1-1, with 8 nucleotides matching TRBD1. The ends lost 2 bases at V and 3 bases at J; junction bases unmatched: 3. The germline gives CDR1 SGDLS, CDR2 YYNGEE. The CDR3 contains 14 residues. The CDR3 sequence: CASSVSDRDTEAFF. CDR3 DNA sequence: TGTGCCAGCAGCGTCTCGGACAGGGACACTGAAGCTTTCTTT.

Here the CDR3 reads CASSQGDTDFYEQYF. The CDR3 nucleotides read TGTGCCAGCAGCCAAGGGGACACTGATTTCTACGAGCAGTACTTC. The rearrangement links TRBV3-1 to TRBJ2-7; maybe TRBD1 (6 bases). The germline V and J ends were trimmed by 1 base and 3 bases, with 13 bases remaining between them. This CDR3 has 15 amino acids. The germline V gene has CDR1 LGHDT and CDR2 YNNKEL (reference sequence).

This chain connects TRBV20-1 to TRBJ2-2; 9 nucleotides match TRBD2. The CDR3 has 14 residues. The germline CDR1 and CDR2 sequences are DFQATT and SNEGSKA (reference sequence). The junction had 5 bases not matched to a gene; V was cut back by 5 bases and J by 4 bases. The CDR3 region has the DNA TGCAGTGCTCAGGCGGGGGGGCCCACCGGGGAGCTGTTTTTT. Protein: CSAQAGGPTGELFF.

This clonotype was seen ten or more times. The chain recombines TRBV3-1 with TRBJ1-1, with D possibly TRBD1 on 5 matching bases. V lost 1 base and J lost 3, with 12 bases in between. CDR3 size: 15 residues. Germline V CDR1 and CDR2: LGHDT, YNNKEL (reference sequence). CDR3 DNA sequence: TGTGCCAGCAGCCAAGCTTCAGGGCTGGACACTGAAGCTTTCTTT. Translated: CASSQASGLDTEAFF.